The entry below describes one T cell receptor (beta chain). The data stem from a study of T cells after somatic rescue of genetic block. Clones were read by immunoSEQ multiplex PCR, and TCRdb kept only the in-frame ones, dropping some. The sample lists approximately 88,000 clones, approximately 90% occurring once. Germline V gene lookup returns CDR1 SGHAT and CDR2 FQNNGV. Trimming removed 10 bases from V and 4 bases from J, with 14 bases in between. This CDR3 is built from 13 residues. The rearrangement joins TRBV11-2 to TRBJ2-1; D gene uncertain. Specimen: peripheral blood mononuclear cells (PBMCs). The sequence derives from a woman aged 18-29 years. CDR3 loop: CATAGPKYNEQFF. For the CDR3, the DNA is TGTGCCACAGCCGGGCCAAAGTACAATGAGCAGTTCTTC.